One sample yielded the 26 T cell receptor beta chains listed below, sequenced in a study of blood T cell repertoires in COVID-19 (dated by TCRdb to 2020 to 2021). To prepare the library, the immunoSEQ multiplex PCR assay was applied. Drawn from immuneACCESS, this table holds only the in-frame rearrangements with V and J called that TCRdb kept. Clones are partly lost; checked studies trace under half to an unresolved V gene and leave the rest unexplained. The sample profile shows about 170,000 clones; around nine tenths of them were found once. The ten most abundant clones make up roughly 2.5% of the sample. Sequenced material: peripheral blood. Source of these receptors: a woman of 80 years or more with COVID-19, enrolled during active disease.

The chain joins TRBV3-1 (or the pseudogene TRBV3-2) to TRBJ1-6, with 12 bases lining up with TRBD1. The CDR3 consists of 16 residues. The ends lost 5 bases at V and 9 bases at J; junction bases unmatched: 8. The V gene's germline CDR1 is LGHDT and CDR2 YNNKEL (reference sequence). CDR3 sequence (DNA): TGTGCCAGCAGCGAAACCGGGACAGGGGGCCTTTCACCCCTCCACTTT. This encodes CASSETGTGGLSPLHF.

The V call is TRBV28, the J call TRBJ2-2, with 10 bases identical to TRBD2. CDR3 length: 16 residues. With V trimmed by 5 bases and J by 6 bases, 9 bases remained unmatched. CDR1 MDHEN and CDR2 SYDVKM come from the germline V gene. As DNA, the CDR3 is TGTGCCAGCAGTCTACCTAGCGGGAGAATTGCCGGGGAGCTGTTTTTT. Translation: CASSLPSGRIAGELFF.

The chain employs TRBV9 and TRBJ2-7; D may be TRBD1 (5 bases). The CDR3 contains 15 residues. V shed 0 bases and J shed 2 bases, with 12 bases lying between them. CDR1 and CDR2 (germline): SGDLS, YYNGEE. CDR3 nucleotide sequence: TGTGCCAGCAGCGTAGGTGACAGTTCAGCCTACGAGCAGTACTTC. Its translation: CASSVGDSSAYEQYF.

Only a few counts were recorded for this clone. The chain joins TRBV18 to TRBJ2-1, with D tentatively TRBD2 (6 bases). Germline V gene data show CDR1 as KGHSH and CDR2 as LQKENI. CDR3 size: 18 residues. V lost 4 bases and J 2 bases, leaving 21 bases between the germline ends. CDR3 protein: CASSQYLPGGGTYNEQFF. The CDR3 coding sequence is TGTGCCAGCTCACAGTATCTACCTGGCGGAGGGACCTACAATGAGCAGTTCTTC.

This clone was observed a handful of times. CDR3 coding DNA: TGTGCCAGTAGTGGGACAGAGAATCAGCCCCAGCATTTT. It yields the protein CASSGTENQPQHF. The chain links TRBV19 to TRBJ1-5; TRBD1 matches 7 bases. The germline gives CDR1 LNHDA, CDR2 SQIVND (reference sequence). V shed 5 bases and J 4 bases; nucleotides not matched to a gene: 2. The CDR3 loop spans 13 amino acids.

The chain carries TRBV28 and TRBJ1-1; D is unresolved. CDR1 is MDHEN and CDR2 is SYDVKM in the germline V gene. CDR3 length: 14 amino acids. V shed 6 bases and J shed 5 bases, with 16 bases lying between them. CDR3 region: CASSLPLKQTEAFF. CDR3 coding DNA: TGTGCCAGCAGCCTTCCCCTGAAGCAAACTGAAGCTTTCTTT.

V is TRBV13 and J is TRBJ1-6; 8 bases map to TRBD1. This CDR3 is 14 amino acids long. CDR1 PRHDT and CDR2 FYEKMQ come from the germline V gene (reference sequence). With V trimmed by 8 bases and J by 7 bases, 7 bases remained unmatched. In nucleotides, the CDR3 is TGTGCCAGCTCGACAGGGGTGATAAATTCACCCCTCCACTTT. It specifies CASSTGVINSPLHF.

The chain joins TRBV7-2 to TRBJ2-7; 7 bases match TRBD1. The CDR3 extends over 14 amino acids. J was trimmed by 3 bases and V by 5 bases; bases with no gene match: 7. From germline, CDR1 is SGHTA and CDR2 FQGNSA. The CDR3 sequence is CASSPGDSGYEQYF. The CDR3 bases are TGTGCCAGCAGCCCCGGGGACAGTGGCTACGAGCAGTACTTC. Full variable domain (remainder filled in from reference TRBV7-2 and TRBJ2-7): GAGVSQSPSNKVTEKGKDVELRCDPISGHTALYWYRQSLGQGLEFLIYFQGNSAPDKSGLPSDRFSAERTGGSVSTLTIQRTQQEDSAVYLCASSPGDSGYEQYFGPGTRLTVT.

The CDR3 DNA follows: TGTGCCAGCAGCTTCCCCACACCCGGGACAGCCCTCACTGAAGCTTTCTTT. Its protein is CASSFPTPGTALTEAFF. This sequence joins TRBV12-1 and TRBJ1-1; no DNA check was done on the table's D call, TRBD1. TRBV12-1 is a documented pseudogene. The CDR3 contains 17 residues.

The chain's CDR3 is CASSQGGGEGSGYTF. CDR3 bases: TGTGCCAGCAGCCAGGGCGGAGGGGAGGGATCTGGCTACACCTTC. This rearrangement joins TRBV3-1 (or the pseudogene TRBV3-2) to TRBJ1-2; TRBD1 is a possible D gene (5 bases). Deletions cut 3 bases from V and 7 bases from J, with 18 bases between. Germline-derived CDR1 and CDR2 are LGHDT and YNNKEL (reference sequence). CDR3 size: 15 residues.

This chain's CDR3 is CASSPGTERFSYEQYF. The CDR3 nucleotides are TGCGCCAGCAGCCCTGGGACAGAGCGTTTCTCCTACGAGCAGTACTTC. The chain uses TRBV5-1 and TRBJ2-7; 7 nucleotides match TRBD1. J gave up 0 bases and V 4 bases, and 10 bases lay outside the gene matches. The CDR3 contains 16 residues. The germline CDR1 and CDR2 sequences are SGHRS and YFSETQ.

This sequence joins TRBV7-2 and TRBJ2-1; TRBD1 matches 11 bases. Germline V gene lookup returns CDR1 SGHTA and CDR2 FQGNSA. CDR3 size: 16 residues. Trimming cost V 3 bases and J 14 bases; bases outside gene matches: 15. This CDR3 is CASSFSPGTGGSKEFF. The DNA for the CDR3 is TGTGCCAGCAGCTTTTCCCCCGGGACAGGGGGATCTAAAGAGTTCTTC.

The V and J genes are TRBV6-5 and TRBJ1-1; a weak D match, TRBD1 (6 bases). The V end was cut by 4 bases, the J end by 1 base, with 10 bases between. CDR1 is MNHEY and CDR2 is SVGAGI in the germline V gene. The CDR3 has 14 residues. In nucleotides, the CDR3 is TGTGCCAGCAGTTTATCACAGGGGAACACTGAAGCTTTCTTT. Protein product: CASSLSQGNTEAFF.

The chain has TRBV21-1 and TRBJ1-2. TRBV21-1 is labeled a pseudogene. The CDR3 extends over 14 amino acids. The CDR3 DNA follows: TGTGCCAGCAGCAAAGCTGGAGGGTGGAATGGCTACACCTTC. Translating it yields CASSKAGGWNGYTF.

This clone showed up just once. The chain combines TRBV7-2 with TRBJ2-1, with TRBD1 as a possible D gene (6 bases). The CDR3 consists of 15 residues. Germline V gene sequence: CDR1 SGHTA, CDR2 FQGNSA. With 5 bases removed from V and 0 bases from J, the gap between germline ends came to 11 bases. This CDR3 reads CASSTDSSSYNEQFF. The CDR3 region has the DNA TGTGCCAGCAGCACGGACAGTAGCTCCTACAATGAGCAGTTCTTC.

The chain has TRBV19 and TRBJ2-6; no definite D call. CDR1 is LNHDA and CDR2 is SQIVND in the germline V gene (reference sequence). This CDR3 contains 15 residues. The germline V and J ends were trimmed by 1 base and 2 bases, with 6 bases remaining between them. CDR3 DNA: TGTGCCAGTAGTATAGGTAATACTGGGGCCAACGTCCTGACTTTC. As protein: CASSIGNTGANVLTF.

The chain is built from TRBV7-2 and TRBJ1-2, with TRBD1 matching 7 bases. Germline CDR1 SGHTA, CDR2 FQGNSA. The CDR3 runs to 14 residues. V gave up 8 bases and J gave up 8 bases; unmatched junction bases: 14. Here the CDR3 reads CASGSGQQDVGYTF. The CDR3 nucleotides read TGTGCCAGCGGATCGGGACAGCAGGATGTCGGCTACACCTTC.

This chain uses TRBV7-6 with TRBJ2-3, with a tentative D call TRBD2 (5 bases). In germline, CDR1 is SGHVS, CDR2 FNYEAQ. Trimming pared 8 bases from V and 2 bases from J, leaving 17 bases between. CDR3 length equals 15 residues. The DNA of the CDR3 is TGTGCCAGCGGGAAGGCTGGCGGGCCCACAGATACGCAGTATTTT. It yields the protein CASGKAGGPTDTQYF.

This clone was seen only a few times. Here the CDR3 reads CASSLSGRGYTF. The DNA of the CDR3 is TGTGCCAGCAGTTTATCAGGGAGGGGCTACACCTTC. This chain uses TRBV28 with TRBJ1-2, with a tentative D call TRBD1 (5 bases). V lost 1 base, J lost 8 bases, and 8 bases lay in between. Germline V gene data show CDR1 as MDHEN and CDR2 as SYDVKM. The CDR3 has 12 amino acids.

V usage is TRBV4-2 and J usage is TRBJ1-1; D not certain. Trimming shortened V by 1 base and J by 1 base, and 16 bases separated the two germline ends. There are 17 residues in the CDR3. Germline-derived CDR1 and CDR2 are LGHNA and YNFKEQ. The CDR3 spells CASSQGSNFMQNTEAFF. The DNA of the CDR3 is TGTGCCAGCAGCCAAGGATCGAACTTTATGCAGAACACTGAAGCTTTCTTT.

A few counts support this clone. The chain employs TRBV11-1 and TRBJ2-3, with TRBD1 identical over 7 bases. With V trimmed by 1 base and J by 6 bases, 10 bases remained unmatched. This CDR3 spans 16 amino acids. CDR1 and CDR2 (germline): SGHAT, FQDESV (reference sequence). The CDR3 protein is CASSLGGGRFFDTQYF. The CDR3 nucleotides are TGTGCCAGCAGCTTAGGAGGGGGCCGCTTCTTCGATACGCAGTATTTT.

The chain employs TRBV14 and TRBJ1-3; a possible D gene is TRBD1 (5 bases). Germline values: CDR1 SGHDN, CDR2 FVKESK. The CDR3 consists of 16 residues. Deletions cut 3 bases from V and 0 bases from J, with 12 bases between. CDR3 loop: CASSHPTVRSGNTIYF. CDR3 bases: TGTGCCAGCAGCCACCCGACAGTCCGCTCTGGAAACACCATATATTTT.

The V gene is TRBV6-2 or TRBV6-3, the J gene TRBJ2-5, with 10 nucleotides matching TRBD1. The J segment lost 1 base and the V segment lost 2 bases, leaving 1 base of the junction unmatched. The CDR3 has 15 amino acids. The germline CDR1 and CDR2 sequences are MNHEY and SVGEGT. The CDR3 region has the DNA TGTGCCAGCAGTTACCGGACAGGGGGCCAAGAGACCCAGTACTTC. It yields the protein CASSYRTGGQETQYF.

The rearrangement uses TRBV7-2 and TRBJ1-5; 9 bases are a match to TRBD1. V dropped 5 bases and J dropped 6; count of bases not matched to a gene: 5. The V gene's germline CDR1 is SGHTA and CDR2 FQGNSA. This CDR3 has 14 residues. The CDR3 spells CASSRDRVSQPQHF. The CDR3 coding sequence is TGTGCCAGCAGCCGGGACAGGGTGAGTCAGCCCCAGCATTTT.

The chain combines TRBV19 with TRBJ1-5, with 10 positions matching TRBD1. V was pared by 3 bases and J by 7 bases, with 9 bases of the junction left unmatched. CDR1 is LNHDA, CDR2 SQIVND, per germline (reference sequence). The CDR3 extends over 16 amino acids. The CDR3 spells CASSIWLGQGSQPQHF. The DNA of the CDR3 is TGTGCCAGTAGTATTTGGTTGGGACAGGGGTCCCAGCCCCAGCATTTT.

The chain uses TRBV27 and TRBJ1-1; D is undetermined. V dropped 0 bases and J dropped 3 bases, with 5 bases sitting between them. This CDR3 has 13 amino acids. Germline V gene lookup returns CDR1 MNHEY and CDR2 SMNVEV (reference sequence). The CDR3 spells CASSLSGDTEAFF. CDR3 nucleotides: TGTGCCAGCAGTTTATCCGGAGACACTGAAGCTTTCTTT.